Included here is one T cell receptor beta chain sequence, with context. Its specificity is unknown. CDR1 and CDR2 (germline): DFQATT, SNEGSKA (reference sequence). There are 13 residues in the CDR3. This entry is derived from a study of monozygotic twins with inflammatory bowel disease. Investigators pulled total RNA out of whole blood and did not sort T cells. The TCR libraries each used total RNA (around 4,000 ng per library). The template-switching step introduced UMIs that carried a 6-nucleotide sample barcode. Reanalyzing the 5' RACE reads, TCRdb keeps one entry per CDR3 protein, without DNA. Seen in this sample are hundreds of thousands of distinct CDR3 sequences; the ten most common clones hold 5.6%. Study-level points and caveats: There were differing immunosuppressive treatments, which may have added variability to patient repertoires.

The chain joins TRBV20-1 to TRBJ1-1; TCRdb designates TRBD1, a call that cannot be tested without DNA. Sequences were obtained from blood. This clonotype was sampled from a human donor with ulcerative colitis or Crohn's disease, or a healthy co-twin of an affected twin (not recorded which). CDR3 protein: CSARGTPNTEAFF.